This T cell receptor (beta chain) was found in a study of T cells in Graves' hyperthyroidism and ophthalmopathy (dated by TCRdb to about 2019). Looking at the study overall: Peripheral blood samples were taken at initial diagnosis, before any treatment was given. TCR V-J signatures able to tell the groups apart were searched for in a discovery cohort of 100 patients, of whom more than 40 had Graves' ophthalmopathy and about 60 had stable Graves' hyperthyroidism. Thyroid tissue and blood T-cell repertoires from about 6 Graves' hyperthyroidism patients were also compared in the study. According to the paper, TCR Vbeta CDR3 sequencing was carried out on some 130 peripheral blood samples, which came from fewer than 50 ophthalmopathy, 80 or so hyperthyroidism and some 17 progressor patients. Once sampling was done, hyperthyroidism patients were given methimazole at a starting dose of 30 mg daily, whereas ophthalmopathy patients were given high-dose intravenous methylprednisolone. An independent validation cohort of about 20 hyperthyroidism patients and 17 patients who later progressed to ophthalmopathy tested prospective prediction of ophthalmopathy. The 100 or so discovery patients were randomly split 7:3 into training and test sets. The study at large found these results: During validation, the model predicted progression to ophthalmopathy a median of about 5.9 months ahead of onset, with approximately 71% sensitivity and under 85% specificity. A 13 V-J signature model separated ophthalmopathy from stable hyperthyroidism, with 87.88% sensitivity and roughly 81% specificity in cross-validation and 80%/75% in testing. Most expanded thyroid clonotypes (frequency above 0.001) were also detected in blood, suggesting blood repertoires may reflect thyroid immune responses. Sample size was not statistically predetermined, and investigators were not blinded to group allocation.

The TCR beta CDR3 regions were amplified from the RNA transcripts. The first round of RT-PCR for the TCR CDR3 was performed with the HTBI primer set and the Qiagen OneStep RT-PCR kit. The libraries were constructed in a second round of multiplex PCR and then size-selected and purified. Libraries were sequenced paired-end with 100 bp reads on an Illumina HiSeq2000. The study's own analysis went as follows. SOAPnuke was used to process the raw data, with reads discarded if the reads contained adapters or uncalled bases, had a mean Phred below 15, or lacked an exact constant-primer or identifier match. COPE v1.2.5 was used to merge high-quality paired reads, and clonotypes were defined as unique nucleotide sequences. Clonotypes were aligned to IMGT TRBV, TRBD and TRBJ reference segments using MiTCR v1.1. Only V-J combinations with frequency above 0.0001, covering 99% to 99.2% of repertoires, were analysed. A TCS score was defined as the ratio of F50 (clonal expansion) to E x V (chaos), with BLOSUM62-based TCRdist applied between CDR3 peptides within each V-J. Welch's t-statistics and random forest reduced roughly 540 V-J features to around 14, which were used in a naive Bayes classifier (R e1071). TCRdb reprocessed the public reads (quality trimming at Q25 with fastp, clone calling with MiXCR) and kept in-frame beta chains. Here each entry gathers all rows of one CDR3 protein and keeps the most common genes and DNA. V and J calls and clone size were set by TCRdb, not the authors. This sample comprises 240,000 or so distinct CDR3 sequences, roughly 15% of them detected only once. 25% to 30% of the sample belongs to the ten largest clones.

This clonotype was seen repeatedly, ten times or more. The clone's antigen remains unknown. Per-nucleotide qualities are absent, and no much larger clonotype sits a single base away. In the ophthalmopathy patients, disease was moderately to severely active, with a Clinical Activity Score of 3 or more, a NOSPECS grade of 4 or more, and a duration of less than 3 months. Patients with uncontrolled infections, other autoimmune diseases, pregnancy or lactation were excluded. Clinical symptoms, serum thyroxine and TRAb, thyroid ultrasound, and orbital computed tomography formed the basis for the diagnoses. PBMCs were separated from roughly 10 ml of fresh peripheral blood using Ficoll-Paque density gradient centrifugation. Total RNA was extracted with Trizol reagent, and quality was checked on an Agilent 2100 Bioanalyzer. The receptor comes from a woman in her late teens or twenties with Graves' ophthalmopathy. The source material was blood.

The sequenced DNA is TGTGCCAGCAGTGAAGGGACAGGGAATGGCTACACCTTC. Its amino acids are CASSEGTGNGYTF. Recombination joined TRBV2 with TRBJ1-2, with 8 bases aligning to TRBD1. Trimming removed 1 base from V and 6 bases from J; the gene matches leave 1 base unexplained. The CDR3, from cysteine to phenylalanine, totals 13 residues. Left in the record is the CDR3 DNA by itself, 39 bases read in frame from the first base. Taken from the germline V gene, the CDR1 and CDR2 loops are SNHLY and FYNNEI.